This T cell receptor (beta chain) was sequenced for a study of blood T cell repertoires in COVID-19. Whole-study context: Specimens from acute and convalescent COVID-19 originated in the United States, Italy and Spain.

Per the authors' pipeline: Estimation of nucleated cell counts was performed using reference gene primer amplification. Clones were read by immunoSEQ multiplex PCR, and TCRdb kept only the in-frame ones, dropping some. V and J calls plus clone size are reproduced from that table; the DNA served to infer D and trimming. The data show 80,000 to 130,000 clones, with 91% seen just once and roughly 0.97% held by the top ten. Per the germline V gene, CDR1 is MDHEN and CDR2 is SYDVKM. The CDR3 totals 15 residues. The V gene end was trimmed by 4 bases and the J gene end by 2 bases; junction bases not matched to a gene: 6.

The chain couples TRBV28 to TRBJ2-7; 9 bases line up with TRBD1. The sample taken for sequencing was peripheral blood. The receptor comes from a man aged 60 to 69 with acute or convalescent COVID-19. In nucleotides, the CDR3 is TGTGCCAGCAGTTCAGGACAGGGGCTGCCCTACGAGCAGTACTTC. This translates into CASSSGQGLPYEQYF.